This TCR beta chain stems from a study of vaccination and CD4 T cells after COVID-19. A note on this clonotype: Its antigen remains unidentified.

Per the germline V gene, CDR1 is MNHNS and CDR2 is SASEGT. V lost 8 bases, J lost 0 bases, and 13 bases lay in between. This CDR3 is 14 amino acids long. Treatment noted: roughly 11-day PBMC culture with coronavirus spike peptide pools or control peptides (ViraFEST assay). Sequence data for DNA of cultured CD4+ T cells were generated by the Oncomine TCR Beta short-read assay. TCRdb reprocessed the PCR reads via MiXCR and lists one record per CDR3 protein. In the table there are roughly 12,000 distinct CDR3 sequences, over 40% of which are singletons. The TCR originated in a human donor with COVID-19. Sequenced here: cultured CD4+ T cells from blood, sampled after SARS-CoV-2 vaccination. The V call is TRBV6-1, the J call TRBJ1-2; D gene uncertain. The CDR3: CASREATPNYGYTF. The CDR3 nucleotides read TGTGCCAGCCGGGAAGCGACTCCTAACTATGGCTACACCTTC.